These T cell receptor beta chains were read from a single sample in a study of T cells in Graves' hyperthyroidism and ophthalmopathy. TCRdb analysed the multiplex PCR reads with MiXCR anew, one entry per CDR3 protein. The sample contains fewer than 800,000 distinct CDR3 sequences, around 17% of which appear only once. Sequencing was carried out using blood. These receptors were collected from a man aged 18 to 35 with Graves' hyperthyroidism. The CDR3 runs from the conserved cysteine through the conserved F or W. The D gene is left open where the match is weak. Size is stated for part of the rows, as once, few or many counts, or as a class when the clone is expanded.

TRBJ2-7,TRBD2,TRBV28,many,17,CASSLWSPSGRSYEQYF,TGTGCCAGCAGTTTATGGTCCCCTAGCGGGAGAAGCTACGAGCAGTACTTC
TRBJ2-1,.,TRBV5-8,many,16,CASSSQSANSYNEQFF,TGTGCCAGCAGCTCCCAGTCGGCTAACTCCTACAATGAGCAGTTCTTC
TRBJ2-5,.,TRBV12-3/TRBV12-4,.,14,CASTRGGLGETQYF,TGTGCCAGCACGAGGGGAGGCCTTGGGGAGACCCAGTACTTC
TRBJ1-1,.,TRBV6-1,.,15,CASSSGPRRDTEAFF,TGTGCCAGCAGTTCGGGACCGCGAAGGGACACTGAAGCTTTCTTT
TRBJ2-7,.,TRBV27,many,16,CASSAARGQTSYEQYF,TGTGCCAGCAGTGCCGCCCGGGGACAAACTTCCTACGAGCAGTACTTC
TRBJ2-1,.,TRBV5-1,many,13,CASSLAGSNEQFF,TGTGCCAGCAGCTTAGCAGGGAGCAATGAGCAGTTCTTC
TRBJ2-1,.,TRBV30,.,12,CAWSSTRPEQFF,TGTGCCTGGAGCTCGACCCGGCCCGAGCAGTTCTTC
TRBJ2-1,.,TRBV20-1,.,16,CSARDLRKSFYNEQFF,TGCAGTGCTAGGGACCTTAGAAAGTCCTTTTACAATGAGCAGTTCTTC
TRBJ2-7,.,TRBV7-8,.,14,CASSLFLLDYEQYF,TGTGCCAGCAGCTTATTCCTCTTAGACTACGAGCAGTACTTC
TRBJ2-7,.,TRBV20-1,.,11,CSARSLYEQYF,TGCAGTGCTAGATCGCTCTACGAGCAGTACTTC
TRBJ1-2,.,TRBV2,many,14,CASSEGGLSYGYTF,TGTGCCAGCAGTGAGGGGGGACTCTCCTATGGCTACACCTTC
TRBJ2-2,.,TRBV29-1,.,12,CSVERTAGELFF,TGCAGCGTTGAAAGGACAGCCGGGGAGCTGTTTTTT
TRBJ2-2,.,TRBV30,.,12,CAWSDGPGELFF,TGTGCCTGGAGTGATGGCCCCGGGGAGCTGTTTTTT
TRBJ1-2,TRBD1,TRBV28,many,12,CASTRDSYGYTF,TGTGCCAGCACCCGGGACAGCTATGGCTACACCTTC
TRBJ2-7,TRBD2,TRBV20-1,few,14,CSASGAGDYYEQYF,TGCAGTGCTAGTGGTGCGGGAGATTATTACGAGCAGTACTTC
TRBJ2-7,TRBD2,TRBV7-2,few,13,CASSLERERGQYF,TGTGCCAGCAGCCTTGAACGGGAGCGGGGGCAGTACTTC
TRBJ2-1,TRBD2,TRBV6-2/TRBV6-3,many,16,CASSYRASGSYNEQFF,TGTGCCAGCAGTTATAGGGCTAGCGGGTCCTACAATGAGCAGTTCTTC
TRBJ1-1,TRBD1,TRBV11-2,many,12,CASSEDRDEAFF,TGTGCCAGCAGCGAAGACAGGGATGAAGCTTTCTTT
TRBJ2-7,.,TRBV12-3/TRBV12-4,many,14,CASSLSTGFNEQYF,TGTGCCAGCAGTTTATCCACAGGGTTCAACGAGCAGTACTTC
TRBJ2-7,TRBD2,TRBV2,few,19,CASIPSSGRAGFFPYEQYF,TGTGCCAGCATTCCGTCTAGCGGGAGGGCCGGGTTTTTCCCCTACGAGCAGTACTTC
TRBJ1-2,TRBD1,TRBV7-2,many,17,CASSLAADRARDYGYTF,TGTGCCAGCAGCTTAGCCGCGGACAGGGCCAGGGACTATGGCTACACCTTC
TRBJ2-5,.,TRBV29-1,.,11,CSAAGGETQYF,TGCAGCGCCGCTGGGGGAGAGACCCAGTACTTC
TRBJ2-7,TRBD1,TRBV3-1,few,17,CASSQDQMGQGSNEQYF,TGTGCCAGCAGCCAAGATCAGATGGGACAGGGGTCTAACGAGCAGTACTTC
TRBJ2-3,.,TRBV27,few,14,CASSKGGGADTQYF,TGTGCCAGCAGTAAAGGGGGCGGGGCAGATACGCAGTATTTT
TRBJ2-3,.,TRBV6-1,few,12,CASGGPTDTQYF,TGTGCCAGCGGAGGGCCCACAGATACGCAGTATTTT
TRBJ2-5,TRBD1,TRBV6-9,.,14,CASSWDRGEGTQYF,TGTGCCAGCAGTTGGGACAGGGGGGAAGGGACCCAGTACTTC
TRBJ1-5,.,TRBV18,.,16,CASSQVADSLWEPQHF,TGTGCCAGCAGCCAAGTTGCCGACAGCCTTTGGGAGCCCCAGCATTTT
TRBJ2-7,.,TRBV20-1,.,12,CSALGKGYEQYF,TGCAGTGCCCTTGGGAAGGGCTACGAGCAGTACTTC
TRBJ2-7,.,TRBV6-2/TRBV6-3,.,11,CASKALWVAYF,TGTGCCAGCAAGGCCCTTTGGGTAGCGTACTTC